Listed here is a single TCR beta chain. The data are from a study of patients and donors after allogeneic stem cell transplantation. Each CDR3 protein is one row after TCRdb ran MiXCR on the RT-PCR reads. This sample has about 400,000 distinct CDR3 sequences, with roughly 16% found just once. Germline values: CDR1 SEHNR, CDR2 FQNEAQ (reference sequence). The CDR3 is 12 residues long. Trimming took 4 bases from V and 8 from J, leaving 11 bases between them. The chain links TRBV7-9 to TRBJ1-1, with D hard to call. Sequenced material: blood, either unsorted or a sorted T cell fraction (not recorded which). The source is a human donor who was either an allogeneic HSCT recipient or a stem cell or donor lymphocyte infusion donor (not recorded which). It is not recorded whose cells these are; they may come from a transplant donor. This CDR3 reads CASSSSTREAFF. DNA of the CDR3: TGTGCCAGCAGCTCCTCGACAAGGGAAGCTTTCTTT. The full variable domain, with the rest looked up from reference TRBV7-9 and TRBJ1-1, is DTGVSQNPRHKITKRGQNVTFRCDPISEHNRLYWYRQTLGQGPEFLTYFQNEAQLEKSRLLSDRFSAERPKGSFSTLEIQRTEQGDSAMYLCASSSSTREAFFGQGTRLTVV.